This T cell receptor beta chain is drawn from a study of cytomegalovirus exposure and HLA in healthy donors. Points from the study as a whole: In vitro data verified a few CMV-associated chains as specific for CMV antigens.

Turning to this clone: Its cognate antigen is unknown.

V was trimmed by 5 bases and J by 5 bases, leaving 13 bases between them. Germline CDR1 MDHEN, CDR2 SYDVKM. The CDR3 spans 14 residues. Primers for the PCR totalled 60 Vbeta and 13 Jbeta. TCRdb's table, derived via immunoSEQ multiplex PCR, lists solely in-frame clones and lacks some. This table lists about 39,000 clones. Sequenced: PBMCs. This receptor was identified in a woman aged 30 to 39 in good health and CMV-seropositive. J is TRBJ1-5 and V is TRBV28; possible D gene TRBD1, 6 bases. This CDR3 is CASSPRTDYQPQHF. CDR3 DNA: TGTGCCAGCAGTCCAAGGACAGATTATCAGCCCCAGCATTTT.